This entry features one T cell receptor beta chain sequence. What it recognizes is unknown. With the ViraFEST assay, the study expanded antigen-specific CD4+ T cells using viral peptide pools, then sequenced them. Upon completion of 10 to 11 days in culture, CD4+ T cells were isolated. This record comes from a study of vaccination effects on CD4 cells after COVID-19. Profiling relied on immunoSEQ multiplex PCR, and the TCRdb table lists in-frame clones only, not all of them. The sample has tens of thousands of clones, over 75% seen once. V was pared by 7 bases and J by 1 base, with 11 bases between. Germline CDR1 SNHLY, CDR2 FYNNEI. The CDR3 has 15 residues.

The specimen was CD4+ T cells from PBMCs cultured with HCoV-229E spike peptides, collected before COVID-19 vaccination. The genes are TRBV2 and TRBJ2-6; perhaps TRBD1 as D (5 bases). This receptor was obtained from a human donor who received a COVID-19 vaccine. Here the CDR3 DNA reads TGTGCCAGCAAGGGGTTGAATTCTGGGGCCAACGTCCTGACTTTC. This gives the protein CASKGLNSGANVLTF. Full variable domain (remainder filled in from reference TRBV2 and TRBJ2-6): EPEVTQTPSHQVTQMGQEVILRCVPISNHLYFYWYRQILGQKVEFLVSFYNNEISEKSEIFDDQFSVERPDGSNFTLKIRSTKLEDSAMYFCASKGLNSGANVLTFGAGSRLTVL.